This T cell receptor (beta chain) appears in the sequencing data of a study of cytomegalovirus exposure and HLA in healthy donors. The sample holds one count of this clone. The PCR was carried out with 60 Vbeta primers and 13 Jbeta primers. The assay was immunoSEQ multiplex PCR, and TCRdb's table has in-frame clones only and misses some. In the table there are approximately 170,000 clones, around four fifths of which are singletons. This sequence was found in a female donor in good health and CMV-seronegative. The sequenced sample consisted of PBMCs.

In DNA, the CDR3 is TGTGCCAGCAGCCGAGAGAGGAACACTGAAGCTTTCTTT. It translates to CASSRERNTEAFF. The chain links TRBV7-3 to TRBJ1-1, with no clear D. This CDR3 has 13 amino acids. Trimming shortened V by 5 bases and J by 1 base, and 8 bases separated the two germline ends. Germline V CDR1 and CDR2: SGHTA, FQGTGA.